This T cell receptor (beta chain) was captured in a study of shared clonotypes between healthy human individuals. As defined, naive CD8 cells were CD45RO-negative and positively selected for CCR7, with terminally differentiated effector memory CD45RA+ cells excluded. This CDR3 spans 16 amino acids. With 3 bases removed from V and 4 bases from J, the gap between germline ends came to 18 bases. Germline assignment: CDR1 PRHDT and CDR2 FYEKMQ (reference sequence). Libraries were prepared by immunoSEQ multiplex PCR; TCRdb keeps only in-frame clonotypes and omits some of them. The sample records about 1.9 million clones, 93% being singletons.

Input material: naive CD8+ T cells from PBMCs. This TCR derives from a man in his late teens or twenties in good health. Some clones in this sample may be carry-over from other donors' samples. The rearrangement uses TRBV13 and TRBJ1-2; D gene uncertain. For the CDR3, the DNA is TGTGCCAGCAGCTTCTCCGGGCTTAGGGCTACCTATGGCTACACCTTC. Translating gives CASSFSGLRATYGYTF. Variable domain in full (rest from reference TRBV13 and TRBJ1-2): AAGVIQSPRHLIKEKRETATLKCYPIPRHDTVYWYQQGPGQDPQFLISFYEKMQSDKGSIPDRFSAQQFSDYHSELNMSSLELGDSALYFCASSFSGLRATYGYTFGSGTRLTVV.